A selection of T cell receptor beta chains follows, all from one sample in a study of T cell repertoires in ileal Crohn's disease. TCRdb keeps only in-frame clones here, not all; method: immunoSEQ multiplex PCR. The top ten hold 16% of the sample, which has roughly 2,500 clones, 75% to 85% seen once. The sequenced sample consisted of ileal tissue. These receptors all stem from an adult with Crohn's disease. CDR3s include the opening cysteine and the closing phenylalanine or tryptophan.

J gene	V gene	CDR3 protein
TRBJ2-2	TRBV25-1	CASSRRLAGDNTGELFF
TRBJ1-1	TRBV29-1	CSVETGDTEAFF
TRBJ1-3	TRBV25-1	CASSEPRTGNTIYF
TRBJ2-1	TRBV9	CASSTSSASYNEQFF
TRBJ2-1	TRBV5-4	CASSSRGYYNEQFF
TRBJ1-3	TRBV25-1	CASSEERSGNTIYF
TRBJ1-1	TRBV5-1	CASISENTEAFF
TRBJ1-2	TRBV5-4	CASSLGDNNYGYTF
TRBJ1-2	TRBV5-4	CASSFNTGYYGYTF
TRBJ1-1	TRBV5-1	CASSLEGNPNTEAFF
TRBJ2-7	TRBV2	CASSEALFSAYEQYF
TRBJ1-1	TRBV28	CASSFFSSNTEAFF
TRBJ2-7	TRBV10-3	CAISESRPYEQYF
TRBJ2-3	TRBV11-2	CASSSKYGGTDTQYF
TRBJ2-2	TRBV9	CASSVDGSTGELFF
TRBJ2-3	TRBV9	CASSVVSSGHTDTQYF